This record looks at one T cell receptor (beta chain) sequence and its context. This clonotype was recorded many times. Its antigen is still unknown. Base qualities are missing; no much larger clone stands one base away. This entry is derived from a study of spatial heterogeneity in lung cancer (dated by TCRdb to between 2018 and 2021). About the study as a whole: Beta-chain transcripts were consistently detected in greater numbers than alpha-chain transcripts, which likely reflected higher beta-chain transcript abundance. In non-small cell lung cancer, the study quantitatively compared TCR alpha and beta repertoires across several tumor regions, matched nontumor lung, and blood. The study linked features of the TCR repertoire to counts of nonsynonymous mutations, which were determined by whole-exome sequencing of tumor tissue. In the raw uncorrected reads, each unique combination of TCR and UMI appeared more than ten times on average. Both alpha and beta chains were TCR-sequenced in samples taken at surgery, namely 220 tumor regions, 62 to 70 matched nontumor lung samples and 50 to 60 PBMC samples. The paper as a whole reports these results and caveats: Ubiquitous expanded tumor TCRs were found in blood more often at tumor resection than at routine follow-up. Additional single-cell paired TCR alpha and beta sequencing was considered necessary to confirm, at a functional level, the hypothesis that regional TCRs recognize regional mutations.

What this sample's time point label stands for: sample taken at primary tumor resection. TCR sequencing used whole RNA extracted from tumor and nontumor lung tissue, or from cryopreserved PBMC samples, without cell sorting. The donors were 65 to 90 patients from the lung TRACERx cohort who had early-stage, untreated non-small cell lung cancer. Patients were selected for TCR sequencing only if sufficient RNA was available from at least two tumor regions. The library was produced with 5' RACE. Sequenced using a NextSeq 500. The TCR library protocol attached a unique molecular identifier to each TCR cDNA molecule to allow correction of PCR and sequencing errors. Regarding the original processing steps: TCR identification, UMI-based error correction and CDR3 extraction were all carried out with Decombinator tools. Expanded TCRs were defined as those above a frequency of 2 per 1,000, corresponding to the top 1% of the tumor frequency distribution. Renyi diversity was calculated using the R vegan package after each repertoire was subsampled 100 times to 5,000 TCRs. CDR3 similarity networks were constructed using string-kernel similarity of amino acid triplets, with links drawn between CDR3s whose pairwise similarity was above 0.82. In TCRdb, the public reads were trimmed at Q25 with fastp and aligned with MiXCR, with productive beta chains retained. Each CDR3 protein gets just one entry, which takes the most common genes and DNA from the rows behind it. The V and J calls, along with clone size, are taken from TCRdb and not from the paper's own processing. A total of about 36,000 distinct CDR3 sequences appear in this sample, 4% to 6% of them only once. The top ten clones comprise under 35% of the sample.

Per the germline V gene (reference sequence), DFQATT is the CDR1 and SNEGSKA is the CDR2. Measured from the cysteine to the phenylalanine, the CDR3 is 14 residues long. Just CDR3 DNA is preserved here, 42 bases in frame from base 1. The source is a female donor with early-stage non-small cell lung cancer. The starting material was PBMCs, obtained at surgery. The chain employs TRBV20-1 and TRBJ2-1, with 10 bases in between that match TRBD2. The CDR3 loop reads CSPSGGNAYNEQFF. The sequence in DNA is TGCAGCCCTAGCGGGGGAAACGCCTACAATGAGCAGTTCTTC.